These 11 T cell receptor beta chains were sequenced from one sample in a study of blood T cell repertoires in COVID-19 (TCRdb year 2020). Library prep was done by the immunoSEQ multiplex PCR assay. TCRdb mirrors the immuneACCESS table, restricted to in-frame sequences. Some clones are absent from its copies; in checked studies, under half trace to an unresolved V gene, and the reason for the others is unknown. A total of roughly 260,000 clones appear in this sample, 86% of them only once. About 2.6% of the sample rests with the top ten. Sequenced material: PBMCs or T cells enriched from blood (not recorded which). These receptors were obtained from a woman under 30 who had recovered from COVID-19.

J is TRBJ2-1 and V is TRBV6-4, with D maybe TRBD2 (6 bases). CDR3 size: 15 residues. CDR1 and CDR2 (germline): MRHNA, SNTAGT. V lost 2 bases and J 6 bases, leaving 14 bases between the germline ends. This CDR3 reads CASSDGTAPINEQFF. DNA of the CDR3: TGTGCCAGCAGTGACGGGACTGCCCCTATCAATGAGCAGTTCTTC.

The chain is built from TRBV14 and TRBJ1-2; no clear D. V was pared by 0 bases and J by 3 bases, with 5 bases between. The CDR3 is made up of 13 amino acids. Germline lookup yields CDR1 SGHDN and CDR2 FVKESK. The CDR3 region has the DNA TGTGCCAGCAGCCAAGATCCGTACTATGGCTACACCTTC. Encoded protein: CASSQDPYYGYTF.

The V gene is TRBV2, the J gene TRBJ1-5, with TRBD1 matching over 8 bases. J gave up 6 bases and V 3 bases, and 7 bases lay outside the gene matches. Germline V gene lookup returns CDR1 SNHLY and CDR2 FYNNEI. The CDR3 has 15 residues. The CDR3 bases are TGTGCCAGCAGTGACGCAGGGGGCCTTTTTCAGCCCCAGCATTTT. Its translation: CASSDAGGLFQPQHF.

V is TRBV6-5 and J is TRBJ2-1; perhaps TRBD1 as D (5 bases). This CDR3 has 14 residues. Germline loops: CDR1 MNHEY, CDR2 SVGAGI. V lost 6 bases, J lost 6 bases, and 15 bases lay in between. The CDR3 here is CASSPDWGPNEQFF. In DNA form, the CDR3 reads TGTGCCAGCAGCCCCGACTGGGGCCCCAATGAGCAGTTCTTC.

This chain uses TRBV6-5 with TRBJ2-7, with D maybe TRBD1 (6 bases). CDR1 MNHEY and CDR2 SVGAGI come from the germline V gene. The CDR3 sequence is 12 residues long. The V end was cut by 8 bases, the J end by 2 bases, with 10 bases between. As DNA, the CDR3 is TGTGCCAGCGGGGGCCTCACCTACGAGCAGTACTTC. It specifies CASGGLTYEQYF.

This rearrangement joins TRBV7-2 to TRBJ2-2; D is possibly TRBD2 (6 bases). The CDR3 spans 16 residues. The germline V gene encodes CDR1 SGHTA and CDR2 FQGNSA. V lost 2 bases and J lost 5, with 15 bases in between. CDR3 residues: CASSLMSPGTTGELFF. CDR3 DNA sequence: TGTGCCAGCAGCTTAATGAGCCCAGGGACTACCGGGGAGCTGTTTTTT.

This chain connects TRBV4-2 to TRBJ1-1; D is uncertain. Trimming stripped 6 bases from V and 3 bases from J, with 11 bases between. The CDR3 has 13 residues. Looked up from germline, CDR1 is LGHNA and CDR2 is YNFKEQ. Here the CDR3 reads CASSTYKYTEAFF. Written as DNA, the CDR3 is TGTGCCAGCAGTACATATAAATACACTGAAGCTTTCTTT.

V gene TRBV30 combines with J gene TRBJ2-1, with D tentatively TRBD2 (6 bases). The length of the CDR3 is 11 residues. The germline V and J ends were trimmed by 5 bases and 8 bases, with 10 bases remaining between them. Germline CDR1 and CDR2: GTSNPN and SVGIG (reference sequence). CDR3 region: CAWAGKDEQFF. CDR3 nucleotides: TGTGCCTGGGCGGGAAAGGATGAGCAGTTCTTC.

The chain couples TRBV7-9 to TRBJ2-5; 9 nucleotides align to TRBD1. The V segment lost 3 bases and the J segment 1 base; nucleotides outside the gene matches: 6. Germline CDR1 and CDR2: SEHNR and FQNEAQ (reference sequence). The CDR3 totals 16 residues. The CDR3 nucleotides read TGTGCCAGCAGCTTCTCGACGACAGGGGGCCAAGAGACCCAGTACTTC. This encodes CASSFSTTGGQETQYF.

The V gene is TRBV5-6, the J gene TRBJ2-2; TRBD2 is a possible D gene (5 bases). The V and J ends lost 5 bases and 0 bases respectively, with 14 bases between them. CDR1 and CDR2 (germline): SGHDT, YYEEEE. CDR3 size: 16 residues. CDR3: CASSPSGFANTGELFF. The CDR3 DNA is TGTGCCAGCAGTCCTTCGGGGTTCGCGAACACCGGGGAGCTGTTTTTT.

Comments on this clone: The identical CDR3 is also encoded by other nucleotide sequences in the sample. CDR3: CASSIGGNTEAFF. The CDR3 DNA sequence: TGTGCCAGTAGTATTGGCGGAAACACTGAAGCTTTCTTT. The genes are TRBV19 and TRBJ1-1; the D is unclear. Trimming shortened V by 3 bases and J by 2 bases, and 7 bases separated the two germline ends. This CDR3 region has 13 residues. CDR1 is LNHDA, CDR2 SQIVND, per germline (reference sequence).